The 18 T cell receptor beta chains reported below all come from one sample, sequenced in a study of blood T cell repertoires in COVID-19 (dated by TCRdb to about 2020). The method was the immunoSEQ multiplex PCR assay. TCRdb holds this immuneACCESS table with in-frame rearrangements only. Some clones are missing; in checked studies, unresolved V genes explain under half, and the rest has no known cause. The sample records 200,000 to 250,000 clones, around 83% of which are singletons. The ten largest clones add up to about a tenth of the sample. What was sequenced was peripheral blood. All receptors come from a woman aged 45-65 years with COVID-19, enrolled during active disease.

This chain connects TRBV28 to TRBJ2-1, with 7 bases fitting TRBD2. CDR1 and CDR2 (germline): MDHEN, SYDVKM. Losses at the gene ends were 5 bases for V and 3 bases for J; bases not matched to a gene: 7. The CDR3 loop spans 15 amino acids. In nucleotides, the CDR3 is TGTGCCAGCAGTCGTATAAGCGGGGACTACAATGAGCAGTTCTTC. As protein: CASSRISGDYNEQFF. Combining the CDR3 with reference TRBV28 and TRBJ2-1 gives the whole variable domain DVKVTQSSRYLVKRTGEKVFLECVQDMDHENMFWYRQDPGLGLRLIYFSYDVKMKEKGDIPEGYSVSREKKERFSLILESASTNQTSMYLCASSRISGDYNEQFFGPGTRLTVL.

The CDR3 DNA reads TGTGCCAGCAGCAAACAGGGTTCCAACTACGAGCAGTACTTC. Protein sequence: CASSKQGSNYEQYF. This chain uses TRBV11-1 with TRBJ2-7; a possible D gene is TRBD1 (6 bases). Trimming stripped 5 bases from V and 3 bases from J, with 14 bases between. CDR1 is SGHAT, CDR2 FQDESV, per germline (reference sequence). The CDR3 length is 14 residues.

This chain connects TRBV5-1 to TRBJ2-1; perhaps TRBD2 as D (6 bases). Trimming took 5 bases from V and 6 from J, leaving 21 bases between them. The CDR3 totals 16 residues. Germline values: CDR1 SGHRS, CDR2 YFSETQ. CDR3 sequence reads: CASSITVTEGSNEQFF. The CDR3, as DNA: TGCGCCAGCAGTATCACCGTGACGGAGGGAAGCAATGAGCAGTTCTTC.

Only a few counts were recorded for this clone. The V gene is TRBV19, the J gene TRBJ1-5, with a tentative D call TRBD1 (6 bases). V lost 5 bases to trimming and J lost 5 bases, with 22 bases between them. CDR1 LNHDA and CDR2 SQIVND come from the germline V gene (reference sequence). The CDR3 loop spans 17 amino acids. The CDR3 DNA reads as TGTGCCAGTAGTCTACACCCCGGGACATACAGCGATCAGCCCCAGCATTTT. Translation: CASSLHPGTYSDQPQHF.

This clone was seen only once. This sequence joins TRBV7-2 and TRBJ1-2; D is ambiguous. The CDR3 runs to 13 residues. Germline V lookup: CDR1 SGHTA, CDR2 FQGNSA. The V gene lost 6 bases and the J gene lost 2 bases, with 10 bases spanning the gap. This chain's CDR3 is CASRLPENYGYTF. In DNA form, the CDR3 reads TGTGCCAGCAGACTCCCCGAGAACTATGGCTACACCTTC. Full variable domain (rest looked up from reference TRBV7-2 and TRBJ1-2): GAGVSQSPSNKVTEKGKDVELRCDPISGHTALYWYRQSLGQGLEFLIYFQGNSAPDKSGLPSDRFSAERTGGSVSTLTIQRTQQEDSAVYLCASRLPENYGYTFGSGTRLTVV.

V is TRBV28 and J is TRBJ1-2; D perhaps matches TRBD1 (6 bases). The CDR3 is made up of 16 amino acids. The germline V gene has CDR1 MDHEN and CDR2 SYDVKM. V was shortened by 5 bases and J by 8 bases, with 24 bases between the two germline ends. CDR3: CASSPTYMTGSGGYTF. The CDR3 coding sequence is TGTGCCAGCAGTCCGACCTATATGACAGGAAGCGGAGGCTACACCTTC.

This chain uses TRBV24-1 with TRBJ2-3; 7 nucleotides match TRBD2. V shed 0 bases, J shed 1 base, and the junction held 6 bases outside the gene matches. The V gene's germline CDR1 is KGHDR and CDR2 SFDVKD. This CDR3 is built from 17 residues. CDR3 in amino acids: CATSDLGTTSRTDTQYF. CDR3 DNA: TGTGCCACCAGTGATTTGGGGACTACCTCTCGCACAGATACGCAGTATTTT.

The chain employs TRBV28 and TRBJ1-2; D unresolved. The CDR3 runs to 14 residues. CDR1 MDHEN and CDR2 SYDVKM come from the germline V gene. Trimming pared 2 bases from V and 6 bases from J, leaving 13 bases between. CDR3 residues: CASSLLGVRDGYTF. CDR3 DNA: TGTGCCAGCAGTTTACTCGGGGTGAGGGATGGCTACACCTTC.

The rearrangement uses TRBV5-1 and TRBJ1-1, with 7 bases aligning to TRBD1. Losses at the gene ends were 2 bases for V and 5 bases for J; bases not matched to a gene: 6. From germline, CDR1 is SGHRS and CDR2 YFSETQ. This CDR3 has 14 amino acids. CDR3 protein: CASSFQGGRTEAFF. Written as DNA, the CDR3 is TGCGCCAGCAGCTTTCAGGGGGGAAGAACTGAAGCTTTCTTT. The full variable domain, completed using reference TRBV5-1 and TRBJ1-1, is KAGVTQTPRYLIKTRGQQVTLSCSPISGHRSVSWYQQTPGQGLQFLFEYFSETQRNKGNFPGRFSGRQFSNSRSEMNVSTLELGDSALYLCASSFQGGRTEAFFGQGTRLTVV.

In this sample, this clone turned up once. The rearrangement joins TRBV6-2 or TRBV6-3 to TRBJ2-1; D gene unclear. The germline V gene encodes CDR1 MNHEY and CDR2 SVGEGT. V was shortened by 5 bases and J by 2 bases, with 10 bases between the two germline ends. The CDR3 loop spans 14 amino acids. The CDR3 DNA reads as TGTGCCAGCAGTCCAGGCTTCACCTACAATGAGCAGTTCTTC. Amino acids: CASSPGFTYNEQFF.

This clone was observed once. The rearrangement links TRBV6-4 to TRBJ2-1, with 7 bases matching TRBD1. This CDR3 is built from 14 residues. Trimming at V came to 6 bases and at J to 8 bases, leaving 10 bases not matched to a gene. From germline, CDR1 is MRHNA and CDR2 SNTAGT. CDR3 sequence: CASSRDRASYEQFF. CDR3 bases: TGTGCCAGCAGCCGGGACAGAGCCTCCTATGAGCAGTTCTTC.

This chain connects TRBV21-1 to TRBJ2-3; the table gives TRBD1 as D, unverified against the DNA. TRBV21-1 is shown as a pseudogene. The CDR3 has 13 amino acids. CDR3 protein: CASSTGGGDTQYF. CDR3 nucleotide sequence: TGTGCCAGCTCGACAGGGGGGGGAGATACGCAGTATTTT.

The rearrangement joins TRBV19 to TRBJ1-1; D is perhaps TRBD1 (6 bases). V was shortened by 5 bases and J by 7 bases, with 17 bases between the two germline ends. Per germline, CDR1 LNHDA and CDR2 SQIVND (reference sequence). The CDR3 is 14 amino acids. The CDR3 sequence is CASSFSLTGNEAFF. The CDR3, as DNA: TGTGCCAGTAGTTTCTCCCTGACAGGTAATGAAGCTTTCTTT.

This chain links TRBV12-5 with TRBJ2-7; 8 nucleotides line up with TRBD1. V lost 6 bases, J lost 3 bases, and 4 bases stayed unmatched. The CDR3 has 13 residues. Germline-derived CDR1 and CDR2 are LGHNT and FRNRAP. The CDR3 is CASGPGTGYEQYV. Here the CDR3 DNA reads TGTGCTAGTGGCCCCGGGACAGGCTACGAGCAGTACGTC.

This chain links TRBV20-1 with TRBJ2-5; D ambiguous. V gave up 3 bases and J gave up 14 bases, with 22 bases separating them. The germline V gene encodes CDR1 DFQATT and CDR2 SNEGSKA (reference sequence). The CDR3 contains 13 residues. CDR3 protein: CSASATVRPGLYF. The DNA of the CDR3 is TGCAGTGCTAGTGCTACGGTCAGGCCTGGCCTTTACTTC.

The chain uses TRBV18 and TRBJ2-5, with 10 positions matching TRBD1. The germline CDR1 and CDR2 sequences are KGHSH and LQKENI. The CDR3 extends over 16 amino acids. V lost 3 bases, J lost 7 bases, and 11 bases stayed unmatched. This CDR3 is CASSPNRDRGLGTQYF. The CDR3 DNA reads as TGTGCCAGCTCACCTAACCGGGACAGGGGCCTGGGGACCCAGTACTTC. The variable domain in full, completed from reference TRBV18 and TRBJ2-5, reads NAGVMQNPRHLVRRRGQEARLRCSPMKGHSHVYWYRQLPEEGLKFMVYLQKENIIDESGMPKERFSAEFPKEGPSILRIQQVVRGDSAAYFCASSPNRDRGLGTQYFGPGTRLLVL.

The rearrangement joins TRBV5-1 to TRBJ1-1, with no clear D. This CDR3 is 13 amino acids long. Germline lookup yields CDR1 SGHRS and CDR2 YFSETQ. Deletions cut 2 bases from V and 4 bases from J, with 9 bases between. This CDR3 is CASSFWGGTEAFF. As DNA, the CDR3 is TGCGCCAGCAGCTTTTGGGGAGGCACTGAAGCTTTCTTT.

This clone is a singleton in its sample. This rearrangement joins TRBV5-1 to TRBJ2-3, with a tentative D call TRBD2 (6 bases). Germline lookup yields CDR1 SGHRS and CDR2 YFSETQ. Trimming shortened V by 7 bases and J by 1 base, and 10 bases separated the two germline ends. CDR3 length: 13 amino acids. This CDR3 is CASRTGGTDTQYF. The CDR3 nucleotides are TGCGCCAGCCGTACGGGGGGCACAGATACGCAGTATTTT.